Listed here are 3 T cell receptor beta chains from one sample, sequenced in a study of blood T cell repertoires in COVID-19. Repertoires were generated with immunoSEQ multiplex PCR, while TCRdb's copy carries only in-frame clones and drops some. This sample has 310,000 or so clones, with around four fifths found just once. Input material: peripheral blood. These receptor sequences come from a woman in her forties or fifties with acute or convalescent COVID-19.

The J gene is TRBJ2-1, the V gene TRBV5-1; TRBD2 matches 7 bases. With V trimmed by 4 bases and J by 4 bases, 11 bases remained unmatched. CDR1 and CDR2 (germline): SGHRS, YFSETQ. CDR3 size: 16 residues. This chain's CDR3 is CASSISPAGAYNEQFF. CDR3 bases: TGCGCCAGCAGCATCTCCCCCGCGGGAGCTTACAATGAGCAGTTCTTC.

This sequence joins TRBV3-1 (or the pseudogene TRBV3-2) and TRBJ2-7; 14 bases are shared with TRBD2. The CDR3 spans 16 residues. Germline loops: CDR1 LGHDT, CDR2 YNNKEL (reference sequence). V was clipped by 1 base and J by 2 bases; unmatched bases: 1. CDR3 nucleotide sequence: TGTGCCAGCAGCCAAGGGACTAGCGGGGGGACCTACGAGCAGTACGTC. Amino acids: CASSQGTSGGTYEQYV.

The chain is built from TRBV4-1 and TRBJ1-2; 9 bases are a match to TRBD1. Trimming at V came to 5 bases and at J to 8 bases, leaving 12 bases not matched to a gene. The CDR3 is 15 residues long. Germline CDR1 is MGHRA and CDR2 is YSYEKL. The CDR3 sequence is CASSSLKDRGRGYTF. CDR3 DNA: TGCGCCAGCAGCTCTTTAAAGGACAGGGGTAGAGGCTACACCTTC.